The 20 T cell receptor beta chains given below trace back to one sample, sequenced in a study of T cell repertoires in cytomegalovirus infection. These receptors' targets are unknown. Each CDR3 protein is one row after TCRdb ran MiXCR on the reads. The sample records under 50,000 distinct CDR3 sequences, 21% being singletons. The sequencing here drew on CD8+ T cells from cultured PBMCs, taken from culture after CMV antigen stimulation. The receptors derive from a human donor in good health (CMV status not recorded). Some clones in this sample may be carry-over from other donors' samples.

This clonotype has just a few counts. J is TRBJ2-1 and V is TRBV4-1, with a possible D match to TRBD2 (6 bases). Germline CDR1 MGHRA, CDR2 YSYEKL. V shed 4 bases and J shed 8 bases, with 9 bases lying between them. The CDR3 is 12 amino acids. CDR3: CASSPPSDEQFF. CDR3 nucleotides: TGCGCCAGCAGCCCCCCTAGCGATGAGCAGTTCTTC.

This clonotype was seen just once. This rearrangement joins TRBV7-6 to TRBJ2-3, with D hard to call. CDR1 SGHVS and CDR2 FNYEAQ come from the germline V gene. This CDR3 is 14 amino acids long. Trimming cost V 0 bases and J 1 base, with 5 bases left between them. CDR3 sequence (DNA): TGTGCCAGCAGCTTAGCGACCCGCACAGATACGCAGTATTTT. It codes for CASSLATRTDTQYF.

The genes are TRBV11-2 and TRBJ1-6; 8 nucleotides align to TRBD1. CDR1 is SGHAT and CDR2 is FQNNGV in the germline V gene. Trimming at V came to 0 bases and at J to 10 bases, leaving 5 bases not matched to a gene. The CDR3 is 15 residues long. CDR3 DNA: TGTGCCAGCAGCTTAGAGGACAGGGTCTTGTCACCCCTCCACTTT. It encodes CASSLEDRVLSPLHF.

This chain uses TRBV9 with TRBJ2-7; D is possibly TRBD2 (5 bases). Deletions cut 2 bases from V and 3 bases from J, with 12 bases between. Germline values: CDR1 SGDLS, CDR2 YYNGEE. This CDR3 has 14 residues. CDR3 protein: CASSVDGKNYEQYF. DNA of the CDR3: TGTGCCAGCAGCGTGGACGGGAAAAACTACGAGCAGTACTTC.

The J gene is TRBJ1-2, the V gene TRBV2; TRBD1 might be the D (5 bases). CDR1 SNHLY and CDR2 FYNNEI come from the germline V gene. CDR3 size: 14 residues. Trimming took 6 bases from V and 2 from J, leaving 13 bases between them. Here the CDR3 reads CASRSGTGNYGYTF. In DNA, the CDR3 is TGTGCCAGCAGATCCGGGACGGGGAACTATGGCTACACCTTC.

This clonotype was counted between two and nine times. The rearrangement uses TRBV6-2 or TRBV6-3 and TRBJ2-1; unclear D gene. Germline CDR1 reads MNHEY; CDR2 reads SVGEGT. The CDR3 sequence is 12 residues long. With 0 bases removed from V and 8 bases from J, the gap between germline ends came to 5 bases. The CDR3 sequence: CASSYSAHEQFF. CDR3 nucleotide sequence: TGTGCCAGCAGTTACTCGGCACATGAGCAGTTCTTC.

The CDR3 loop is CGAGAYSNQPQHF. CDR3 bases: TGTGGGGCCGGGGCTTATAGCAATCAGCCCCAGCATTTT. The J gene is TRBJ1-5, the V gene TRBV28, with TRBD1 as a possible D gene (5 bases). The germline gives CDR1 MDHEN, CDR2 SYDVKM. The CDR3 has 13 residues.

This chain links TRBV24-1 with TRBJ2-1; TRBD1 matches at 8 bases. The germline V gene has CDR1 KGHDR and CDR2 SFDVKD. J was trimmed by 7 bases and V by 3 bases; bases with no gene match: 4. The CDR3 runs 14 residues. CDR3 loop: CATSDPDRANEQFF. The CDR3 nucleotides are TGTGCCACCAGTGATCCGGACAGGGCGAATGAGCAGTTCTTC.

This clonotype has just a few counts. The CDR3 DNA sequence: TGTGCCAGCAGTTTAGGGTCTACGCAGCCCCAGCATTTT. Its protein is CASSLGSTQPQHF. The chain has TRBV12-3 or TRBV12-4 and TRBJ1-5; D gene unclear. The CDR3 totals 13 residues. Trimming cost V 1 base and J 7 bases, with 8 bases left between them.

The gene calls are TRBV27 and TRBJ2-2; D assignment may be TRBD1 or TRBD2 (5 bases each). CDR1 and CDR2 (germline): MNHEY, SMNVEV (reference sequence). The CDR3 loop spans 18 amino acids. V lost 1 base and J lost 3, with 18 bases in between. The chain's CDR3 is CASSLLFGDALDTGELFF. The CDR3 nucleotides are TGTGCCAGCAGTTTATTATTTGGGGACGCGCTGGACACCGGGGAGCTGTTTTTT.

The chain couples TRBV9 to TRBJ1-2; 7 nucleotides match TRBD1. The CDR3 loop spans 16 amino acids. CDR1 SGDLS and CDR2 YYNGEE come from the germline V gene. The J segment lost 2 bases and the V segment lost 3 bases, leaving 10 bases of the junction unmatched. The DNA of the CDR3 is TGTGCCAGCAGCGGTTCGACAGGGAGCAGGAACTATGGCTACACCTTC. This codes for CASSGSTGSRNYGYTF.

Of note for this clonotype: This clone may be a read error of a much larger clone one base away. The CDR3 bases are TGTGCCAGCACCCATATCAGGAGGTCCCACGAGCAGTACTTC. This encodes CASTHIRRSHEQYF. This chain links TRBV7-2 with TRBJ2-7, with D tentatively TRBD2 (5 bases). Germline assignment: CDR1 SGHTA and CDR2 FQGNSA. Trimming removed 7 bases from V and 5 bases from J, with 18 bases in between. The CDR3 totals 14 residues.

In this sample, this clonotype turned up a few times. The rearrangement joins TRBV7-9 to TRBJ1-2; 7 bases agree with TRBD1. J gave up 4 bases and V 4 bases, and 6 bases lay outside the gene matches. The germline CDR1 and CDR2 sequences are SEHNR and FQNEAQ (reference sequence). The CDR3 runs 14 residues. CDR3 residues: CASSSQTGRYGYTF. For the CDR3, the DNA is TGTGCCAGCAGCTCCCAGACAGGGCGCTATGGCTACACCTTC.

The chain is built from TRBV10-3 and TRBJ2-7; 8 nucleotides align to TRBD2. Germline CDR1 ENHRY, CDR2 SYGVKD. V dropped 8 bases and J dropped 1; count of bases not matched to a gene: 4. The length of the CDR3 is 13 residues. The DNA of the CDR3 is TGTGCCATCTCGGCGGGAGGTTCCTACGAGCAGTACTTC. As protein: CAISAGGSYEQYF.

This clonotype was found once. The genes are TRBV27 and TRBJ1-2; TRBD1 matches 8 bases. Germline V gene sequence: CDR1 MNHEY, CDR2 SMNVEV (reference sequence). The ends lost 5 bases at V and 8 bases at J; junction bases unmatched: 10. The CDR3 runs to 14 residues. CDR3 sequence (DNA): TGTGCCAGCAGTCAAAACAGGGGGGGCCTAGGCTACACCTTC. Translation gives CASSQNRGGLGYTF.

This clonotype was seen ten or more times. The gene calls are TRBV7-2 and TRBJ2-2; 8 positions agree with TRBD1. The CDR3 sequence is 16 residues long. J gave up 3 bases and V 1 base, and 4 bases lay outside the gene matches. Germline values: CDR1 SGHTA, CDR2 FQGNSA. The DNA for the CDR3 is TGTGCCAGCAGCTTAGATCCAGGGGGCTACACCGGGGAGCTGTTTTTT. It specifies CASSLDPGGYTGELFF.

This chain uses TRBV7-2 with TRBJ1-1; D gene unclear. This CDR3 is built from 13 residues. Germline V gene lookup returns CDR1 SGHTA and CDR2 FQGNSA. The ends were cut back, 5 bases at V and 0 bases at J, with 7 bases in the middle. The CDR3 is CASSTDLNTEAFF. The CDR3 region has the DNA TGTGCCAGCAGCACGGATCTGAACACTGAAGCTTTCTTT.

This sequence joins TRBV7-2 and TRBJ2-2; D unclear. Trimming took 1 base from V and 8 from J, leaving 8 bases between them. In germline, CDR1 is SGHTA, CDR2 FQGNSA. This CDR3 spans 13 amino acids. CDR3 loop: CASSLGLGGELFF. In DNA form, the CDR3 reads TGTGCCAGCAGCTTAGGGCTCGGTGGGGAGCTGTTTTTT.

This chain joins TRBV6-5 and TRBJ1-2; D is unclear. CDR1 MNHEY and CDR2 SVGAGI come from the germline V gene. V was cut by 0 bases and J by 0 bases, with 8 bases left in between. The CDR3 is 15 amino acids. The CDR3 bases are TGTGCCAGCAGTTACTCGATCGGAGCTAACTATGGCTACACCTTC. Its protein product is CASSYSIGANYGYTF.

The chain uses TRBV7-2 and TRBJ2-3, with D unresolved. V lost 5 bases to trimming and J lost 5 bases, with 11 bases between them. This CDR3 contains 13 residues. Germline-derived CDR1 and CDR2 are SGHTA and FQGNSA. The DNA of the CDR3 is TGTGCCAGCAGCCCCCCGGCGGAAGATACGCAGTATTTT. This encodes CASSPPAEDTQYF. Full variable domain (rest looked up from reference TRBV7-2 and TRBJ2-3): GAGVSQSPSNKVTEKGKDVELRCDPISGHTALYWYRQSLGQGLEFLIYFQGNSAPDKSGLPSDRFSAERTGGSVSTLTIQRTQQEDSAVYLCASSPPAEDTQYFGPGTRLTVL.